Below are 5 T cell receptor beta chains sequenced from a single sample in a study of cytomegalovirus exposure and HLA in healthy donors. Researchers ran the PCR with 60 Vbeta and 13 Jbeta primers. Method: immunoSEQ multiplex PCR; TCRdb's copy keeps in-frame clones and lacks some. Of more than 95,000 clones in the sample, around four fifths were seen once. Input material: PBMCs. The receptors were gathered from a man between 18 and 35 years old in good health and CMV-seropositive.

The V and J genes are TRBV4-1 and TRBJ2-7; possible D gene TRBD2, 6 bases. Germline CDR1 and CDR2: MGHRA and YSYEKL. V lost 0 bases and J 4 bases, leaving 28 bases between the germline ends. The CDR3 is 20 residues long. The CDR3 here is CASSQENVPGTLGEMYEQYF. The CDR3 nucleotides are TGCGCCAGCAGCCAAGAAAACGTACCGGGGACTTTGGGAGAAATGTACGAGCAGTACTTC.

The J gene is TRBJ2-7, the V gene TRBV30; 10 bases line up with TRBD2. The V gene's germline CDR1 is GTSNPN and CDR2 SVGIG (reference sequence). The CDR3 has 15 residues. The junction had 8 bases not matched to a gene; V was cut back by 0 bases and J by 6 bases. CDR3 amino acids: CAWSVDSGGLGEQYF. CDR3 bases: TGTGCCTGGAGTGTCGATAGCGGGGGGCTTGGCGAGCAGTACTTC.

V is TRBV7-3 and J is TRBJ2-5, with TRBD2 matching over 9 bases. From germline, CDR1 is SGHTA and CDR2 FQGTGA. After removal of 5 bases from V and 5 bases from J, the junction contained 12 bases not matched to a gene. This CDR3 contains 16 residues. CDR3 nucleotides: TGTGCCAGCAGCCTTAAAGGGACTAGCAAAGTGGAGACCCAGTACTTC. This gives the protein CASSLKGTSKVETQYF.

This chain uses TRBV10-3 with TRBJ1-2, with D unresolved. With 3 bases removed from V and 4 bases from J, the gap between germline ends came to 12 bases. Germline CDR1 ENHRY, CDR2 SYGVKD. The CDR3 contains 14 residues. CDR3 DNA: TGTGCCATCAGTGAAGGGAGGGCTTCCTATGGCTACACCTTC. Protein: CAISEGRASYGYTF.

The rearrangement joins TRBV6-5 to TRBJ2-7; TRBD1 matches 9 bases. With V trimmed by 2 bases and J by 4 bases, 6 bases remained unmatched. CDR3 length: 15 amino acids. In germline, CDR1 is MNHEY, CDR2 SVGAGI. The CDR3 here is CASSYPGTGRYEQYF. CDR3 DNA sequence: TGTGCCAGCAGTTACCCAGGGACAGGGAGATACGAGCAGTACTTC.